One and the same sample provided the 27 T cell receptor beta chains below, sequenced in a study of shared clonotypes between healthy human individuals. Libraries were prepared by immunoSEQ multiplex PCR; TCRdb keeps only in-frame clonotypes and omits some of them. Here the sample spans some 500,000 clones, more than 95% being singletons. Sequencing input: naive CD4+ T cells sorted from blood. The subset was: CD45RA+ positively selected. These receptors all stem from a woman aged 30 to 39 in good health.

The CDR3 loop is CASSPVDWDTQYF. In DNA form, the CDR3 reads TGTGCCAGCTCACCCGTAGATTGGGATACGCAGTATTTT. The V and J genes are TRBV18 and TRBJ2-3; D gene unclear. The CDR3 sequence is 13 residues long. The V end was cut by 3 bases, the J end by 6 bases, with 10 bases between. In germline, CDR1 is KGHSH, CDR2 LQKENI.

This chain links TRBV19 with TRBJ1-6; TRBD1 matches 7 bases. J lost 7 bases, V lost 1 base, and 4 bases had no gene match. The CDR3 runs 15 residues. Germline lookup yields CDR1 LNHDA and CDR2 SQIVND (reference sequence). Here the CDR3 DNA reads TGTGCCAGTAGTATAGTGGTACAGGGGAATTCACCCCTCCACTTT. Translating it yields CASSIVVQGNSPLHF.

Only one count was recorded for this clone. V and J are TRBV19 and TRBJ1-2; tentatively, D is TRBD1 (6 bases). V lost 4 bases, J lost 4 bases, and 10 bases lay in between. CDR3 length: 13 residues. Germline lookup yields CDR1 LNHDA and CDR2 SQIVND (reference sequence). DNA of the CDR3: TGTGCCAGTAGTACTCAGGACAGCTATGGCTACACCTTC. It translates to CASSTQDSYGYTF.

The chain couples TRBV6-1 to TRBJ1-2, with 9 bases fitting TRBD1. Germline lookup yields CDR1 MNHNS and CDR2 SASEGT. Unmatched junction bases numbered 5, after V lost 2 bases and J lost 4 bases. The CDR3 spans 15 residues. The CDR3 DNA follows: TGTGCCAGCAGTGAAACCCACAGGGGGCCCTATGGCTACACCTTC. It encodes CASSETHRGPYGYTF.

This sequence joins TRBV18 and TRBJ2-3; D remains unclear. This CDR3 region has 15 residues. CDR1 KGHSH and CDR2 LQKENI come from the germline V gene. The V gene lost 6 bases and the J gene lost 0 bases, with 13 bases spanning the gap. Here the CDR3 DNA reads TGTGCCAGCTCCCTCGGCCAGACCAGCACAGATACGCAGTATTTT. It translates to CASSLGQTSTDTQYF.

This chain connects TRBV7-2 to TRBJ2-2; D is uncertain. Germline lookup yields CDR1 SGHTA and CDR2 FQGNSA. V was cut by 5 bases and J by 3 bases, with 4 bases left in between. The CDR3 consists of 12 residues. Written as DNA, the CDR3 is TGTGCCAGCAGCATTGACACCGGGGAGCTGTTTTTT. Protein product: CASSIDTGELFF.

The J gene is TRBJ2-3, the V gene TRBV5-1, with 11 bases aligning to TRBD2. The CDR3 runs 16 residues. Germline loops: CDR1 SGHRS, CDR2 YFSETQ. After removal of 4 bases from V and 0 bases from J, the junction contained 4 bases not matched to a gene. CDR3 sequence: CASSLSGRGSTDTQYF. The CDR3, as DNA: TGCGCCAGCAGCCTTAGCGGGAGGGGAAGCACAGATACGCAGTATTTT.

The chain joins TRBV7-2 to TRBJ1-1; D gene uncertain. The V and J ends lost 3 bases and 1 base respectively, with 15 bases between them. The V gene's germline CDR1 is SGHTA and CDR2 FQGNSA. The length of the CDR3 is 16 residues. CDR3 coding DNA: TGTGCCAGCAGCTTTGTGGTCGGTGCAGCGAACACTGAAGCTTTCTTT. This translates into CASSFVVGAANTEAFF. The complete variable domain, with remaining parts taken from reference TRBV7-2 and TRBJ1-1, reads GAGVSQSPSNKVTEKGKDVELRCDPISGHTALYWYRQSLGQGLEFLIYFQGNSAPDKSGLPSDRFSAERTGGSVSTLTIQRTQQEDSAVYLCASSFVVGAANTEAFFGQGTRLTVV.

This clone is a singleton in its sample. This rearrangement joins TRBV10-1 to TRBJ2-3, with D perhaps TRBD1 (5 bases). V lost 1 base, J lost 6 bases, and 8 bases lay in between. The length of the CDR3 is 13 residues. CDR1 and CDR2 from the germline V gene are WNHNN and SYGVQD (reference sequence). Written as DNA, the CDR3 is TGCGCCAGCAGTGAGTTATCAGGGGATACGCAGTATTTT. Protein: CASSELSGDTQYF.

The chain joins TRBV27 to TRBJ2-7; 10 positions agree with TRBD2. The germline V gene has CDR1 MNHEY and CDR2 SMNVEV (reference sequence). With V trimmed by 6 bases and J by 7 bases, 12 bases remained unmatched. The CDR3 covers 15 residues. The CDR3, as DNA: TGTGCCAGCAGGCCCAGCGGGAGGGCCGGGGGGGAGCAGTACTTC. It specifies CASRPSGRAGGEQYF.

J is TRBJ1-3 and V is TRBV25-1; 10 bases are shared with TRBD1. Trimming at V came to 5 bases and at J to 3 bases, leaving 4 bases not matched to a gene. The CDR3 has 15 residues. Germline-derived CDR1 and CDR2 are MGHDK and SYGVNS. As DNA, the CDR3 is TGTGCCAGCAGTAGACAGGGGGCATTTGGAAACACCATATATTTT. Its protein product is CASSRQGAFGNTIYF.

The chain links TRBV6-1 to TRBJ1-1; D is unclear. Trimming left V 0 bases short and J 3 bases short, with 5 bases between. Germline V gene data show CDR1 as MNHNS and CDR2 as SASEGT. The CDR3 runs 13 residues. CDR3 loop: CASSEASDTEAFF. The CDR3 DNA reads as TGTGCCAGCAGTGAAGCGAGTGACACTGAAGCTTTCTTT.

On this clone: This sample includes further DNA sequences coding for the same CDR3. The V gene is TRBV27, the J gene TRBJ1-5, with D maybe TRBD1 (6 bases). Looked up from germline, CDR1 is MNHEY and CDR2 is SMNVEV (reference sequence). V dropped 2 bases and J dropped 1 base, with 6 bases sitting between them. The CDR3 has 14 amino acids. Here the CDR3 DNA reads TGTGCCAGCAGTTTAAGGGGGAGCAATCAGCCCCAGCATTTT. Its protein product is CASSLRGSNQPQHF.

The V gene is TRBV7-9, the J gene TRBJ2-7; 7 bases are a match to TRBD2. The germline gives CDR1 SEHNR, CDR2 FQNEAQ (reference sequence). This CDR3 is built from 19 residues. The junction had 20 bases not matched to a gene; V was cut back by 5 bases and J by 1 base. The CDR3 reads CASSAPRRGGRQLSYEQYF. The CDR3 bases are TGTGCCAGCAGCGCTCCTAGGAGGGGAGGGAGGCAACTTTCCTACGAGCAGTACTTC.

This chain connects TRBV18 to TRBJ1-1, with D unresolved. The CDR3 is 13 amino acids. The germline V gene has CDR1 KGHSH and CDR2 LQKENI. V was trimmed by 3 bases and J by 4 bases, leaving 9 bases between them. The CDR3 nucleotides are TGTGCCAGCTCACCGACACGGGCCACTGAAGCTTTCTTT. Amino acids: CASSPTRATEAFF.

This chain joins TRBV5-8 and TRBJ1-2; D might be TRBD1 (5 bases). Germline-derived CDR1 and CDR2 are SGHTS and YDEGEE. The CDR3 sequence is 14 residues long. V was clipped by 0 bases and J by 8 bases, with 14 bases between them. CDR3 in DNA: TGTGCCAGCAGCTTGGGCGGGGGATCATCCGGCTACACCTTC. Protein product: CASSLGGGSSGYTF.

The count of this clone is one. This chain connects TRBV5-1 to TRBJ2-2, with D possibly TRBD2 on 6 matching bases. This CDR3 contains 16 residues. The germline V and J ends were trimmed by 5 bases and 0 bases, with 14 bases remaining between them. Germline CDR1 reads SGHRS; CDR2 reads YFSETQ. The CDR3 DNA follows: TGCGCCAGCAGAGAGCCGGGGACTCCGAACACCGGGGAGCTGTTTTTT. Translated, it gives CASREPGTPNTGELFF. Filled out from reference TRBV5-1 and TRBJ2-2, the complete variable domain reads KAGVTQTPRYLIKTRGQQVTLSCSPISGHRSVSWYQQTPGQGLQFLFEYFSETQRNKGNFPGRFSGRQFSNSRSEMNVSTLELGDSALYLCASREPGTPNTGELFFGEGSRLTVL.

This clone appeared a few times. As DNA, the CDR3 is TGTGCCAGCAGTTTGAGTAGCAATCAGCCCCAGCATTTT. Translated, it gives CASSLSSNQPQHF. This chain uses TRBV27 with TRBJ1-5; no clear D. The CDR3 consists of 13 residues. Trimming removed 3 bases from V and 0 bases from J, with 3 bases in between. Germline CDR1 reads MNHEY; CDR2 reads SMNVEV (reference sequence).

The CDR3 protein is CASSFGTGVETQYF. CDR3 nucleotide sequence: TGTGCCAGCAGCTTTGGTACGGGGGTAGAGACCCAGTACTTC. The J gene is TRBJ2-5, the V gene TRBV7-6, with D possibly matching TRBD2 (6 bases). Trimming took 3 bases from V and 4 from J, leaving 12 bases between them. The CDR3 consists of 14 residues. In germline, CDR1 is SGHVS, CDR2 FNYEAQ.

V and J are TRBV10-3 and TRBJ2-7, with no clear D. The germline V and J ends were trimmed by 4 bases and 6 bases, with 16 bases remaining between them. The CDR3 length is 14 residues. Germline V gene lookup returns CDR1 ENHRY and CDR2 SYGVKD. The CDR3 spells CAISVPGPSREQYF. CDR3 nucleotides: TGTGCCATCAGTGTACCGGGCCCTTCCCGCGAGCAGTACTTC.

This sequence joins TRBV15 and TRBJ1-1; TRBD1 is a possible D gene (5 bases). The CDR3 consists of 15 residues. The germline gives CDR1 LNHNV, CDR2 YYDKDF (reference sequence). V was cut by 3 bases and J by 0 bases, with 11 bases left in between. This CDR3 reads CATSSRRTLNTEAFF. For the CDR3, the DNA is TGTGCCACCAGCAGTAGAAGGACATTGAACACTGAAGCTTTCTTT.

This chain joins TRBV30 and TRBJ1-2; D not resolved. This CDR3 is built from 12 residues. V gave up 2 bases and J gave up 5 bases, with 9 bases separating them. Germline values: CDR1 GTSNPN, CDR2 SVGIG (reference sequence). CDR3 DNA: TGTGCCTGGAGTACGACCGGGTATGGCTACACCTTC. Translated, it gives CAWSTTGYGYTF. The full variable domain, rest sourced from reference TRBV30 and TRBJ1-2, is SQTIHQWPATLVQPVGSPLSLECTVEGTSNPNLYWYRQAAGRGLQLLFYSVGIGQISSEVPQNLSASRPQDRQFILSSKKLLLSDSGFYLCAWSTTGYGYTFGSGTRLTVV.

The V call is TRBV11-2, the J call TRBJ2-1; D uncertain. CDR1 SGHAT and CDR2 FQNNGV come from the germline V gene. This CDR3 is built from 14 residues. V lost 3 bases to trimming and J lost 5 bases, with 11 bases between them. CDR3 loop: CASSFSREDNEQFF. For the CDR3, the DNA is TGTGCCAGCAGCTTCTCTAGAGAAGACAATGAGCAGTTCTTC.

The chain combines TRBV19 with TRBJ1-5, with TRBD1 matching over 7 bases. V gave up 1 base and J gave up 2 bases; unmatched junction bases: 11. CDR3 length equals 18 residues. The germline V gene encodes CDR1 LNHDA and CDR2 SQIVND (reference sequence). In nucleotides, the CDR3 is TGTGCCAGTAGTATAGGGGCAGGGGGTAAAGGCGGCAATCAGCCCCAGCATTTT. This codes for CASSIGAGGKGGNQPQHF.

The CDR3 coding sequence is TGTGCCAGCAGCTTAATACAGCCGACCTACGAGCAGTACTTC. It translates to CASSLIQPTYEQYF. The rearrangement joins TRBV7-8 to TRBJ2-7; D unresolved. V lost 2 bases and J lost 2, with 10 bases in between. In germline, CDR1 is SGHVS, CDR2 FQNEAQ. CDR3 length: 14 residues.

The chain couples TRBV28 to TRBJ1-5, with D possibly matching TRBD1 (6 bases). Trimming shortened V by 4 bases and J by 2 bases, and 12 bases separated the two germline ends. Germline CDR1 is MDHEN and CDR2 is SYDVKM. The CDR3 sequence is 15 residues long. The CDR3 loop reads CASSSAAGGNQPQHF. The CDR3 coding sequence is TGTGCCAGCAGTTCCGCGGCAGGGGGCAATCAGCCCCAGCATTTT.

This clone is a singleton in its sample. This rearrangement joins TRBV29-1 to TRBJ2-7; 8 bases align to TRBD2. This CDR3 spans 13 amino acids. Losses at the gene ends were 6 bases for V and 5 bases for J; bases not matched to a gene: 9. The germline gives CDR1 SQVTM, CDR2 ANQGSEA. This CDR3 is CSVGGASENEQYF. The CDR3 nucleotides read TGCAGCGTCGGGGGGGCTAGCGAGAACGAGCAGTACTTC.